These T cell receptor beta chains were read from a single sample in a study of blood T cell repertoires in COVID-19. Clones were sequenced by immunoSEQ multiplex PCR, and TCRdb holds only the in-frame ones, with some missing. The sample has about 140,000 clones, over 65% seen once; the top ten hold more than 3.5%. The sequencing input was peripheral blood. These receptors were collected from a woman older than 75 with active or convalescent COVID-19. Both conserved end residues are part of each CDR3. D genes are given only for firm matches. Clone size is given for some rows only: seen once, a few or many times, or a class if the clone is expanded.

CDR3aa	CDR3nt	abundance	v_gene	j_gene	d_gene
CATSRGPGQGISGANVLTF	TGTGCCACCAGCAGAGGTCCGGGACAGGGAATATCTGGGGCCAACGTCCTGACTTTC	NA	TRBV15	TRBJ2-6	TRBD1
CAINDYLHYEQYF	TGTGCCATCAACGACTATCTTCACTACGAGCAGTACTTC	NA	TRBV10-3	TRBJ2-7	NA
CASRGQGQSSYEQYF	TGTGCCAGCAGGGGACAGGGCCAATCCTCCTACGAGCAGTACTTC	once	TRBV6-5	TRBJ2-7	TRBD1
CASSYSRELGGNTIYF	TGTGCCAGCAGTTACTCGAGGGAGTTGGGTGGAAACACCATATATTTT	NA	TRBV6-5	TRBJ1-3	NA
CASSYRGTGNQPQHF	TGTGCCAGCAGCTACCGCGGGACAGGCAATCAGCCCCAGCATTTT	NA	TRBV5-6	TRBJ1-5	TRBD1
CASSQDGTALTEAFF	TGTGCCAGCAGCCAAGATGGGACAGCCCTCACTGAAGCTTTCTTT	NA	TRBV3-1/TRBV3-2	TRBJ1-1	TRBD1
CASSRRAGGSNQPQHF	TGTGCCAGCAGCAGGAGGGCAGGGGGTAGCAATCAGCCCCAGCATTTT	NA	TRBV5-8	TRBJ1-5	TRBD1
CASSGQGATNQPQHF	TGTGCCAGCTCAGGACAGGGGGCGACCAATCAGCCCCAGCATTTT	NA	TRBV18	TRBJ1-5	TRBD1
CASSLTDYEQYF	TGTGCCAGCAGTCTGACAGACTACGAGCAGTACTTC	NA	TRBV12-3/TRBV12-4	TRBJ2-7	NA
CASSIVSRNYGYTF	TGTGCCAGTAGTATAGTCTCGAGGAACTATGGCTACACCTTC	NA	TRBV19	TRBJ1-2	NA
CASSLGVAGSTDTQYF	TGTGCCAGCAGCTTAGGGGTAGCGGGGAGCACAGATACGCAGTATTTT	NA	TRBV7-9	TRBJ2-3	TRBD2
CAISESMGLSGNTIYF	TGTGCCATCAGTGAGTCGATGGGGCTAAGTGGAAACACCATATATTTT	NA	TRBV10-3	TRBJ1-3	NA
CASSLPAGTGWVHSYEQYF	TGTGCCAGCAGTTTACCCGCTGGTACGGGGTGGGTTCACTCCTACGAGCAGTACTTC	NA	TRBV28	TRBJ2-7	NA
CASSLNQGNTIYF	TGTGCCAGCAGCTTAAATCAAGGAAACACCATATATTTT	NA	TRBV7-3	TRBJ1-3	NA
CASSFPGRSVTF	TGTGCCAGCAGTTTTCCAGGGAGGTCTGTCACCTTC	NA	TRBV12-3/TRBV12-4	TRBJ1-2	NA
CASSSGQANTEAFF	TGTGCCAGCAGCTCGGGACAGGCGAACACTGAAGCTTTCTTT	NA	TRBV5-5	TRBJ1-1	TRBD1
CASSLNPGQHVETQYF	TGCGCCAGCAGCTTAAACCCGGGACAGCATGTTGAGACCCAGTACTTC	once	TRBV5-1	TRBJ2-5	TRBD1
CASSPEGQGAFYGYTF	TGCGCCAGCAGCCCCGAGGGACAGGGGGCTTTCTATGGCTACACCTTC	NA	TRBV5-1	TRBJ1-2	TRBD1
CATSRDGTGTREQYF	TGTGCCACCAGCAGAGACGGGACAGGCACCCGGGAGCAGTACTTC	few	TRBV15	TRBJ2-7	TRBD1
CASSFTGDSTDTQYF	TGTGCCAGCAGCTTCACCGGGGATAGCACAGATACGCAGTATTTT	NA	TRBV7-2	TRBJ2-3	NA
CASSERGTYNEQFF	TGTGCCAGCAGTGAGAGGGGGACCTACAATGAGCAGTTCTTC	NA	TRBV6-1	TRBJ2-1	NA
CASSRGTYEQYF	TGTGCCAGCAGCAGGGGGACCTACGAGCAGTACTTC	once	TRBV12-3/TRBV12-4	TRBJ2-7	TRBD1
CASSPDRQGTQYF	TGTGCCAGCTCACCAGACAGACAAGGGACCCAGTACTTC	once	TRBV18	TRBJ2-5	NA
CASSRNPVATNEKLFF	TGCGCCAGCAGCCGAAACCCGGTCGCAACTAATGAAAAACTGTTTTTT	NA	TRBV4-3	TRBJ1-4	NA
CATSRARTGTGARGAEAFF	TGTGCCACCAGCAGAGCCCGGACCGGGACAGGGGCGCGGGGAGCTGAAGCTTTCTTT	few	TRBV15	TRBJ1-1	TRBD1
CARGLRGIEAFF	TGTGCCAGAGGCCTACGGGGGATTGAGGCTTTCTTT	NA	TRBV5-3	TRBJ1-1	NA
CASSFAGGGNQPQHF	TGTGCCAGCAGTTTTGCGGGGGGTGGGAATCAGCCCCAGCATTTT	NA	TRBV28	TRBJ1-5	NA
CASSLNSFGGNQPQHF	TGTGCCAGCAGTTTAAACTCCTTCGGGGGCAATCAGCCCCAGCATTTT	NA	TRBV28	TRBJ1-5	NA
CAWSTKDEQFF	TGTGCCTGGAGTACTAAGGATGAGCAGTTCTTC	NA	TRBV30	TRBJ2-1	NA
CASSQMTGLVEKLFF	TGTGCCAGCAGCCAAATGACAGGGTTGGTGGAAAAACTGTTTTTT	NA	TRBV14	TRBJ1-4	TRBD1
CASSSKTGIRTF	TGTGCCAGCAGCTCAAAAACAGGGATCCGCACCTTC	NA	TRBV13	TRBJ1-2	NA
CASSLTASYNEQFF	TGTGCCAGCAGCTTGACAGCCTCCTACAATGAGCAGTTCTTC	NA	TRBV5-8	TRBJ2-1	NA
CASSLFPNSYNEQFF	TGTGCCAGCAGCTTGTTCCCTAACTCCTACAATGAGCAGTTCTTC	NA	TRBV5-5	TRBJ2-1	NA
CASSLQVYEQYF	TGTGCCAGCAGTTTACAGGTCTACGAGCAGTACTTC	NA	TRBV28	TRBJ2-7	NA
CASSHRRMIYEQYF	TGTGCCAGCAGCCACAGACGGATGATCTACGAGCAGTACTTC	once	TRBV11-2	TRBJ2-7	NA
CASSLDGNTGELFF	TGCGCCAGCAGCTTGGACGGGAACACCGGGGAGCTGTTTTTT	NA	TRBV5-1	TRBJ2-2	NA
CASSPRHYLPEQYF	TGTGCCAGTTCTCCCCGCCACTACCTCCCCGAGCAGTACTTC	NA	TRBV19	TRBJ2-7	NA
CASSAVSGATDTQYF	TGTGCCAGCAGCGCCGTTAGCGGGGCCACAGATACGCAGTATTTT	NA	TRBV9	TRBJ2-3	TRBD2
CASMKMGGVNTEAFF	TGTGCCAGCATGAAAATGGGGGGGGTGAACACTGAAGCTTTCTTT	NA	TRBV28	TRBJ1-1	NA
CASSLIREGTGELFF	TGTGCCAGCAGCTTAATTCGGGAGGGGACCGGGGAGCTGTTTTTT	few	TRBV11-2	TRBJ2-2	TRBD2
CASSPPPRAGVYGYTF	TGTGCCAGCAGCCCCCCGCCCCGGGCAGGGGTTTATGGCTACACCTTC	NA	TRBV28	TRBJ1-2	NA
CAWSRDSKNIQYF	TGTGCCTGGAGTAGGGACAGCAAAAACATTCAGTACTTC	few	TRBV30	TRBJ2-4	TRBD1
CASSQDSNSPLHF	TGCGCCAGCAGCCAAGATAGCAATTCACCCCTCCACTTT	NA	TRBV4-3	TRBJ1-6	NA
CASSAALGGIVAGELFF	TGTGCCAGCAGCGCAGCACTAGGAGGAATCGTTGCCGGGGAGCTGTTTTTT	NA	TRBV9	TRBJ2-2	NA
CASSFRGRMGNTEAFF	TGTGCCAGCAGCTTTCGAGGGCGGATGGGGAACACTGAAGCTTTCTTT	NA	TRBV5-6	TRBJ1-1	NA
CASRVLAGGLNTGELFF	TGCGCCAGCAGGGTTCTAGCGGGGGGACTGAACACCGGGGAGCTGTTTTTT	NA	TRBV10-2	TRBJ2-2	TRBD2
CASSVADTGGEPYCEQYF	TGTGCCAGCAGCGTAGCCGATACAGGGGGCGAGCCCTACTGCGAGCAGTACTTC	NA	TRBV9	TRBJ2-7	TRBD1
CASNRVNNSPLHF	TGTGCCAGTAATCGGGTGAATAATTCACCCCTCCACTTT	few	TRBV19	TRBJ1-6	NA
CASSYMAGHGYTF	TGTGCCAGCAGTTACATGGCAGGGCATGGCTACACCTTC	NA	TRBV6-2/TRBV6-3	TRBJ1-2	NA
CASRKTGEGNQPQHF	TGTGCCAGCAGGAAGACAGGGGAGGGCAATCAGCCCCAGCATTTT	NA	TRBV6-5	TRBJ1-5	TRBD1